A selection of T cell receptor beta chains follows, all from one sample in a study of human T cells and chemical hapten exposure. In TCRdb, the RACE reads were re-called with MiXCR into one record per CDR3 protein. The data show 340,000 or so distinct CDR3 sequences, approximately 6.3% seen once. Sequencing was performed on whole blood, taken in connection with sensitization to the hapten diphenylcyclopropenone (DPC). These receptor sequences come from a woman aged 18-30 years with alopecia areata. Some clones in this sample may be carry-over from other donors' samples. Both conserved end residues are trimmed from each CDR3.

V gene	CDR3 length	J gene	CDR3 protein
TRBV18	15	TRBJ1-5	ASSPELGGDSNQPQH
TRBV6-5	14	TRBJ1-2	AVRRGSSSLGYGYT
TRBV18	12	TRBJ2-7	ASSQDRSSYEQY
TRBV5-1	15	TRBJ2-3	ASSPGTSGVSTDTQY
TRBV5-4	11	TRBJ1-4	ASSDRTNEKLF
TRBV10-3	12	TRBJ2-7	AISESLAAYEQY
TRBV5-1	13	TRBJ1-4	ASSFRDGKNEKLF
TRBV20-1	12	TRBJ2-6	SAQEARGANVLT
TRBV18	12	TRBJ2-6	ASSGDSGANVLT
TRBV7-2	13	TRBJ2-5	ASSLVVPNVGTQY
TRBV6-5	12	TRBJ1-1	ASSLYPRETEAF